This TCR beta chain was profiled in a study of Ad26.COV2.S vaccination and SARS-CoV-2 variants. Treatment in this sample: roughly 20 received Ad26.COV2.S at low or high dose, single or two shots; roughly five received placebo; per-sample allocation not given. All samples were drawn on day 63, counting from the first vaccine or placebo injection. This CDR3 is 18 amino acids long. Germline V gene data show CDR1 as SEHNR and CDR2 as FQNEAQ (reference sequence). The trim removed 0 bases at V and 3 bases at J, leaving 13 bases unmatched. This table comes from immunoSEQ multiplex PCR, and its TCRdb copy is limited to in-frame clones, with some not included. The data contain a few hundred thousand clones, 70% to 90% of them singletons.

The chain combines TRBV7-9 with TRBJ1-1, with 7 bases lining up with TRBD1. The TCR comes from a person aged 18 to 59 who received the Ad26.COV2.S COVID-19 vaccine or a placebo. Sequencing used peripheral blood, obtained in a trial of Ad26.COV2.S vaccine versus placebo. CDR3 sequence reads: CASSLARGQGRSDTEAFF. The DNA of the CDR3 is TGTGCCAGCAGCTTAGCTAGGGGGCAGGGTCGATCGGACACTGAAGCTTTCTTT.